The rows below give T cell receptor beta chains drawn from one sample of a study of cytomegalovirus exposure and HLA in healthy donors. TCRdb's table, derived via immunoSEQ multiplex PCR, lists solely in-frame clones and lacks some. This sample yields 190,000 or so clones, of which 84% are seen a single time; 2.5% to 3% belongs to the top ten. The sequenced sample consisted of PBMCs. The receptors come from a young woman in good health and CMV-seropositive. The CDR3 runs from the conserved cysteine through the conserved F or W. A D gene is named only where the DNA matches it firmly. Expanded clones get a size class; other rows say once, few or many, or leave the size out.

>TRBD2|.|TRBJ2-7|TRBV2
CASRLAGAYEQYF
TGTGCCAGCAGACTAGCGGGGGCATACGAGCAGTACTTC
>.|few|TRBJ1-1|TRBV19
CASSPLRFPQGAFF
TGTGCCAGTAGTCCCCTCCGCTTCCCCCAGGGCGCTTTCTTT
>TRBD1|.|TRBJ1-6|TRBV10-3
CAISRGSAYNSPLHF
TGTGCCATCAGCAGGGGGAGCGCCTATAATTCACCCCTCCACTTT
>.|.|TRBJ2-2|TRBV6-5
CASSYGAPGELFF
TGTGCCAGCAGTTACGGAGCTCCCGGGGAGCTGTTTTTT
>TRBD1|.|TRBJ1-1|TRBV4-1
CASSQPGGQRRPEAFF
TGCGCCAGCAGCCAGCCCGGGGGACAGAGACGACCTGAAGCTTTCTTT
>TRBD2|.|TRBJ2-3|TRBV15
CATSRDVAGGGDTQYF
TGTGCCACCAGCAGAGACGTCGCGGGGGGCGGAGATACGCAGTATTTT
>TRBD2|.|TRBJ2-2|TRBV7-9
CASSEVRLANTGELFF
TGTGCCAGCAGCGAGGTGCGACTAGCAAACACCGGGGAGCTGTTTTTT
>TRBD1|.|TRBJ2-7|TRBV2
CASRRDRDHEQYF
TGTGCCAGCCGGCGGGACAGGGACCACGAGCAGTACTTC
>TRBD1|.|TRBJ2-3|TRBV18
CASSPGQLSTDTQYF
TGTGCCAGCTCACCGGGACAGCTTAGCACAGATACGCAGTATTTT
>TRBD1|.|TRBJ2-2|TRBV19
CASSIDPRQGATTGELFF
TGTGCCAGTAGTATAGATCCCAGACAGGGGGCGACAACCGGGGAGCTGTTTTTT
>.|.|TRBJ1-2|TRBV4-3
CASSQDLWAGYGYTF
TGCGCCAGCAGCCAAGATTTGTGGGCTGGATATGGCTACACCTTC
>TRBD2|.|TRBJ2-7|TRBV5-4
CASSMLTSGDLYEQYF
TGTGCCAGCAGCATGTTGACTAGCGGGGACCTCTACGAGCAGTACTTC
>.|.|TRBJ1-2|TRBV14
CASSQVGGLNYGYTF
TGTGCCAGCAGCCAAGTGGGAGGGCTTAACTATGGCTACACCTTC
>.|.|TRBJ1-1|TRBV18
CASSLQGTEAFF
TGTGCCAGCTCACTACAGGGCACTGAAGCTTTCTTT
>.|few|TRBJ1-5|TRBV7-3
CASSLTPEKPQHF
TGTGCCAGCAGCTTAACGCCCGAGAAGCCCCAGCATTTT
>TRBD2|.|TRBJ2-3|TRBV9
CASSVVPAGGFTDTQYF
TGTGCCAGCAGCGTAGTACCAGCGGGGGGGTTTACAGATACGCAGTATTTT
>TRBD2|once|TRBJ2-1|TRBV2
CASCLAGDPPYNEQFF
TGTGCCAGCTGTCTAGCGGGGGATCCACCCTACAATGAGCAGTTCTTC
>.|.|TRBJ1-1|TRBV27
CASRQGLTEAFF
TGTGCCAGCAGGCAGGGGCTCACTGAAGCTTTCTTT
>.|.|TRBJ1-2|TRBV7-8
CASSSRTASPYGYTF
TGTGCCAGCAGCTCCCGGACAGCCTCCCCCTATGGCTACACCTTC
>TRBD1|many|TRBJ1-5|TRBV7-9
CASSPGTGRQPQHF
TGTGCCAGCAGCCCCGGGACAGGTCGTCAGCCCCAGCATTTT
>TRBD2|.|TRBJ2-1|TRBV5-1
CASGSGGSSYNEQFF
TGCGCCAGCGGAAGCGGGGGAAGCTCCTACAATGAGCAGTTCTTC
>TRBD2|.|TRBJ2-5|TRBV6-5
CASYSGGIETQYF
TGTGCCAGCTATAGCGGGGGGATAGAGACCCAGTACTTC
>.|.|TRBJ1-6|TRBV9
CASSGETQSSYNSPLHF
TGTGCCAGCAGCGGGGAGACCCAAAGCTCCTATAATTCACCCCTCCACTTT
>.|.|TRBJ2-7|TRBV18
CASSPGRGGEQYF
TGTGCCAGCTCACCGGGCAGGGGAGGGGAGCAGTACTTC
>.|.|TRBJ1-5|TRBV6-5
CASSTEGGSPQHF
TGTGCCAGCAGTACAGAGGGGGGGTCGCCCCAGCATTTT
>.|.|TRBJ1-3|TRBV7-9
CASSNDRRWSDTIYF
TGTGCCAGCAGCAACGACAGACGTTGGAGCGACACCATATATTTT
>TRBD1|.|TRBJ2-7|TRBV29-1
CSVRGLLSGPSYEQYF
TGCAGCGTCAGGGGGCTTTTGAGCGGGCCTTCCTACGAGCAGTACTTC
>.|.|TRBJ2-1|TRBV4-1
CASGHQGPGNYEQFF
TGCGCCAGCGGGCATCAGGGGCCGGGGAATTATGAGCAGTTCTTC
>.|.|TRBJ2-3|TRBV9
CASSVSRVDDTQYF
TGTGCCAGCAGCGTAAGCAGGGTAGATGATACGCAGTATTTT
>.|.|TRBJ1-1|TRBV6-5
CASSPSGVGGTEAFF
TGTGCCAGCAGCCCCTCCGGGGTGGGGGGCACTGAAGCTTTCTTT
>.|.|TRBJ2-7|TRBV15
CATSRARTSYEQYF
TGTGCCACCAGCAGAGCAAGGACTTCCTACGAGCAGTACTTC
>TRBD1|once|TRBJ2-5|TRBV29-1
CSVGRPGQGAWQETQYF
TGCAGCGTTGGTCGCCCCGGACAGGGGGCTTGGCAAGAGACCCAGTACTTC
>.|.|TRBJ1-1|TRBV6-6
CATQSGITEAFF
TGTGCCACCCAATCAGGGATAACTGAAGCTTTCTTT
>.|.|TRBJ2-3|TRBV5-6
CASSIDPRAQYF
TGTGCCAGCAGCATCGACCCGAGGGCGCAGTATTTT
>TRBD2|.|TRBJ2-7|TRBV9
CASSVGLASYEQYF
TGTGCCAGCAGCGTAGGACTAGCGAGCTACGAGCAGTACTTC
>.|once|TRBJ2-7|TRBV7-9
CASSKDSPYEQYF
TGTGCCAGCAGTAAGGACAGTCCCTACGAGCAGTACTTC
>TRBD1|.|TRBJ1-5|TRBV2
CASSETGGFQPQHF
TGTGCCAGCAGCGAGACAGGGGGCTTTCAGCCCCAGCATTTT
>TRBD1|.|TRBJ1-4|TRBV6-1
CASSADRGREKLFF
TGTGCCAGCAGTGCTGACAGGGGGCGCGAAAAACTGTTTTTT
>TRBD1|.|TRBJ1-1|TRBV11-3
CASSPRTGKNTEAFF
TGTGCCAGCAGCCCCCGGACAGGGAAGAACACTGAAGCTTTCTTT
>TRBD1|.|TRBJ1-4|TRBV7-8
CASSLAVYRDRNEKLFF
TGTGCCAGCAGCTTAGCCGTATACCGGGACAGAAATGAAAAACTGTTTTTT
>TRBD1|.|TRBJ1-5|TRBV4-1
CASSQGLQGANQPQHF
TGCGCCAGCAGCCAAGGACTTCAGGGGGCTAATCAGCCCCAGCATTTT
>.|.|TRBJ1-2|TRBV15
CATSRGGVSYGYTF
TGTGCCACCAGCCGGGGGGGGGTCTCCTATGGCTACACCTTC
>.|.|TRBJ2-3|TRBV11-3
CASKKAGTLTDTQYF
TGTGCCAGTAAGAAGGCCGGGACATTGACAGATACGCAGTATTTT
>TRBD2|.|TRBJ2-6|TRBV27
CASSLFMAGVFGANVLTF
TGTGCCAGCAGTTTATTTATGGCGGGGGTCTTTGGGGCCAACGTCCTGACTTTC
>.|once|TRBJ1-2|TRBV19
CASSPSGPIAYGYTF
TGTGCCAGTAGTCCTTCGGGTCCAATTGCTTATGGCTACACCTTC
>.|.|TRBJ1-5|TRBV10-3
CAISEGSTVNQPQHF
TGTGCCATCAGTGAGGGTTCGACAGTCAATCAGCCCCAGCATTTT
>.|few|TRBJ1-2|TRBV11-2
CASSLGRGSGYGYTF
TGTGCCAGCAGCTTAGGCAGGGGCTCAGGCTATGGCTACACCTTC
>.|.|TRBJ2-2|TRBV5-8
CASSSEAHLGELFF
TGTGCCAGCAGTAGTGAGGCCCATCTCGGGGAGCTGTTTTTT
>TRBD1|.|TRBJ1-2|TRBV19
CASSVPRDRGHSNYGYTF
TGTGCCAGTAGTGTACCCCGGGACAGGGGGCACTCCAACTATGGCTACACCTTC
>.|.|TRBJ2-7|TRBV7-9
CAYDDQGSYEQYF
TGTGCCTACGACGATCAGGGTTCCTACGAGCAGTACTTC
>.|.|TRBJ2-7|TRBV7-9
CASSLVSGQTYEQYF
TGTGCCAGCAGCTTAGTTTCTGGACAGACCTACGAGCAGTACTTC
>TRBD1|once|TRBJ1-5|TRBV6-6
CASSYGWTGGNQPQHF
TGTGCCAGCAGTTACGGTTGGACAGGGGGGAATCAGCCCCAGCATTTT
>TRBD1|many|TRBJ1-1|TRBV29-1
CSVADRGNTEAFF
TGCAGCGTTGCGGACAGGGGGAACACTGAAGCTTTCTTT
>TRBD2|.|TRBJ2-3|TRBV5-6
CASSPGLAGSDTQYF
TGTGCCAGCAGCCCGGGACTAGCGGGGTCAGATACGCAGTATTTT
>TRBD1|.|TRBJ1-2|TRBV6-5
CASSRGGAGNGYTF
TGTGCCAGCAGCCGAGGGGGCGCCGGGAATGGCTACACCTTC
>TRBD2|.|TRBJ2-6|TRBV13
CASSLEAGDKPLGANVLTF
TGTGCCAGCAGCTTAGAAGCGGGGGACAAACCTCTGGGGGCCAACGTCCTGACTTTC
>.|once|TRBJ2-3|TRBV2
CASSEDQTPDTQYF
TGTGCCAGCAGCGAGGATCAGACTCCAGATACGCAGTATTTT
>.|.|TRBJ2-3|TRBV10-3
CAISESHGSTDTQYF
TGTGCCATCAGTGAGTCACACGGGTCCACAGATACGCAGTATTTT
>.|.|TRBJ2-7|TRBV11-3
CASSGARAYEQYF
TGTGCCAGCAGCGGAGCCCGGGCCTACGAGCAGTACTTC